This T cell receptor (beta chain) was sequenced for a study of blood T cell repertoires in COVID-19. Turning to the study itself: Acute and convalescent COVID-19 specimens originated in the United States, Italy and Spain.

Recruitment covered about two dozen US areas and drew participants whose ages spanned about 18 to 90 years. Donors in Cohort 3 counted as recovered after two negative PCRs, clearance, or symptom resolution. Sequencing was performed with immunoSEQ multiplex PCR; in TCRdb, only in-frame clones are kept and a portion is missing. The table shows just over 300,000 clones, with 70% to 90% occurring only once. This CDR3 contains 14 residues. V was clipped by 11 bases and J by 2 bases; unmatched bases: 8. Germline CDR1 LNHDA, CDR2 SQIVND (reference sequence). The sample comprised PBMCs or T cells enriched from blood (not recorded which). This chain uses TRBV19 with TRBJ1-2, with 10 bases aligning to TRBD1. The sequence was obtained from a man aged 25-40 years who had recovered from COVID-19. CDR3: CALGPTGGNYGYTF. The CDR3 region has the DNA TGTGCCCTAGGGCCGACAGGGGGCAACTATGGCTACACCTTC.